The sequence of this TCR beta chain was determined in a study of blood T cell repertoires in COVID-19. Study-level background: PBMCs, B-cell-depleted T cells, or T cells were the source of the cDNA or gDNA that made up the material.

The V and J ends lost 4 bases and 6 bases, in that order; junction bases with no gene match: 13. The CDR3 has 16 residues. CDR1 and CDR2 from the germline V gene are SGHRS and YFSETQ. This clone came up once. Authors' analysis steps: Quantification of nucleated cells was approximated via reference gene primer amplification. Measured with immunoSEQ multiplex PCR; TCRdb has only the in-frame clones, and not every one. For V, J and clone size, that table is used; D and trimming come from the DNA. The sample lists some 200,000 clones; around nine tenths were seen once. The chain employs TRBV5-1 and TRBJ2-3, with 8 bases matching TRBD2. The specimen sequenced was peripheral blood. The sequence was obtained from a man in his 70s with acute or convalescent COVID-19. This chain's CDR3 is CASSPNGDSGADTQYF. CDR3 in DNA: TGCGCCAGCAGCCCAAATGGGGATAGCGGGGCGGATACGCAGTATTTT.